This passage covers 21 T cell receptor beta chains from one sample sequenced in a study of blood T cell repertoires in COVID-19 (dated by TCRdb to between 2020 and 2021). The library was produced with the immunoSEQ multiplex PCR assay. TCRdb mirrors the immuneACCESS table, restricted to in-frame sequences. Some clones are absent from its copies; in checked studies, under half trace to an unresolved V gene, and the reason for the others is unknown. This sample lists fewer than 150,000 clones; 84% were detected once. The ten largest make up 3.5% to 5% of the sample. Sequenced: PBMCs or T cells enriched from blood (not recorded which). These receptors were obtained from a man aged 50 to 59 in a cohort exposed to, infected with or recovered from COVID-19 (not recorded which).

Here the CDR3 reads CASGDFSYGYTF. The CDR3 coding sequence is TGTGCCAGCGGGGACTTTTCCTATGGCTACACCTTC. V gene TRBV28 combines with J gene TRBJ1-2; TRBD1 might be the D (5 bases). V lost 8 bases to trimming and J lost 4 bases, with 11 bases between them. The CDR3 is 12 amino acids. The germline V gene has CDR1 MDHEN and CDR2 SYDVKM.

The chain uses TRBV7-2 and TRBJ1-3; D gene uncertain. CDR1 is SGHTA and CDR2 is FQGNSA in the germline V gene. The CDR3 has 13 amino acids. The V end lost 3 bases, the J end lost 0 bases, and 3 bases lay between the germline ends. The CDR3 DNA is TGTGCCAGCAGCTTGAGCTCTGGAAACACCATATATTTT. It is translated as CASSLSSGNTIYF.

This clone was counted between two and nine times. This chain joins TRBV6-6 and TRBJ2-5; TRBD2 might be the D (5 bases). The CDR3 length is 14 residues. With 6 bases removed from V and 2 bases from J, the gap between germline ends came to 13 bases. Looked up from germline, CDR1 is MNHNY and CDR2 is SVGAGI (reference sequence). Written as DNA, the CDR3 is TGTGCCAGCAGCCGAAATCCGGGACAAGAGACCCAGTACTTC. Translated: CASSRNPGQETQYF.

This clone was found a few times. The chain is built from TRBV5-1 and TRBJ1-6, with D possibly being TRBD1 (5 bases). Trimming removed 4 bases at V and 7 bases at J, with 15 bases between. This CDR3 spans 15 amino acids. Germline CDR1 and CDR2: SGHRS and YFSETQ. The CDR3 loop is CASSRTGGGNSPLHF. The CDR3 region has the DNA TGCGCCAGCAGCCGTACCGGGGGAGGGAATTCACCCCTCCACTTT.

The chain links TRBV18 to TRBJ2-7; 7 bases map to TRBD1. Trimming cost V 3 bases and J 4 bases; bases outside gene matches: 3. Germline V lookup: CDR1 KGHSH, CDR2 LQKENI. CDR3 length: 13 amino acids. CDR3 DNA: TGTGCCAGCTCACCGGGACAGCGATACGAGCAGTACTTC. It encodes CASSPGQRYEQYF.

The chain combines TRBV19 with TRBJ1-3, with D tentatively TRBD1 (5 bases). V was clipped by 6 bases and J by 0 bases, with 18 bases between them. CDR1 LNHDA and CDR2 SQIVND come from the germline V gene (reference sequence). CDR3 size: 17 residues. The CDR3 loop reads CASRPTIDSHSGNTIYF. The DNA of the CDR3 is TGTGCCAGTAGGCCCACCATCGACAGCCACTCTGGAAACACCATATATTTT.

The chain is built from TRBV7-6 and TRBJ1-2; TRBD1 aligns across 9 bases. Germline CDR1 is SGHVS and CDR2 is FNYEAQ. After removal of 5 bases from V and 4 bases from J, the junction contained 5 bases not matched to a gene. This CDR3 is built from 14 residues. CDR3 coding DNA: TGTGCCAGCAGCCCGGGACAGGGCGTCTATGGCTACACCTTC. Translating it yields CASSPGQGVYGYTF.

The J gene is TRBJ2-7, the V gene TRBV4-3, with a weak D call TRBD2 (6 bases). Germline lookup yields CDR1 LGHNA and CDR2 YSLEER. With 0 bases removed from V and 0 bases from J, the gap between germline ends came to 18 bases. The CDR3 is made up of 18 amino acids. CDR3 region: CASSQDWGGGGSSYEQYF. The CDR3 nucleotides are TGCGCCAGCAGCCAAGATTGGGGTGGCGGAGGGAGCTCCTACGAGCAGTACTTC.

V is TRBV5-6 and J is TRBJ2-3, with D maybe TRBD2 (6 bases). CDR1 SGHDT and CDR2 YYEEEE come from the germline V gene. Trimming took 1 base from V and 1 from J, leaving 7 bases between them. CDR3 length: 14 residues. The CDR3 DNA reads as TGTGCCAGCAGCTTGCAGCGGGGCACAGATACGCAGTATTTT. Protein sequence: CASSLQRGTDTQYF. The whole variable domain, filled in from reference TRBV5-6 and TRBJ2-3, reads DAGVTQSPTHLIKTRGQQVTLRCSPKSGHDTVSWYQQALGQGPQFIFQYYEEEERQRGNFPDRFSGHQFPNYSSELNVNALLLGDSALYLCASSLQRGTDTQYFGPGTRLTVL.

This clone was counted once. This chain links TRBV18 with TRBJ1-1; weak D call: TRBD1 (6 bases). The CDR3 is 13 residues long. Germline CDR1 and CDR2: KGHSH and LQKENI. The V gene lost 5 bases and the J gene lost 1 base, with 8 bases spanning the gap. The CDR3 nucleotides are TGTGCCAGCTCAGGACAGAGGAACACTGAAGCTTTCTTT. It is translated as CASSGQRNTEAFF. The complete variable domain, with remaining parts taken from reference TRBV18 and TRBJ1-1, reads NAGVMQNPRHLVRRRGQEARLRCSPMKGHSHVYWYRQLPEEGLKFMVYLQKENIIDESGMPKERFSAEFPKEGPSILRIQQVVRGDSAAYFCASSGQRNTEAFFGQGTRLTVV.

V and J are TRBV28 and TRBJ1-3; D is unresolved. This CDR3 is 12 amino acids long. With 4 bases removed from V and 8 bases from J, the gap between germline ends came to 9 bases. CDR1 and CDR2 from the germline V gene are MDHEN and SYDVKM. CDR3 DNA sequence: TGTGCCAGCAGTTCCAGTGTGGACACCATATATTTT. Its translation: CASSSSVDTIYF.

The chain joins TRBV24-1 to TRBJ2-5, with D possibly being TRBD2 (6 bases). From germline, CDR1 is KGHDR and CDR2 SFDVKD. The CDR3 length is 16 residues. V lost 6 bases and J 0 bases, leaving 16 bases between the germline ends. The CDR3 DNA sequence: TGTGCCACCAGTAAGGGGACTTCCACTCACCAAGAGACCCAGTACTTC. This gives the protein CATSKGTSTHQETQYF.

The V gene is TRBV5-4, the J gene TRBJ2-2; 13 bases agree with TRBD2. The J segment lost 1 base and the V segment lost 4 bases, leaving 7 bases of the junction unmatched. CDR3 length: 18 amino acids. Germline loops: CDR1 SGHNT, CDR2 YYREEE (reference sequence). For the CDR3, the DNA is TGTGCCAGCAGCCCGGGGACTAGCGGGACCCGGAACACCGGGGAGCTGTTTTTT. Residues: CASSPGTSGTRNTGELFF.

This clone has a single count. This sequence joins TRBV13 and TRBJ2-5; the D gene is possibly TRBD2 (5 bases). V gave up 5 bases and J gave up 2 bases, with 12 bases separating them. This CDR3 has 14 residues. Germline assignment: CDR1 PRHDT and CDR2 FYEKMQ (reference sequence). DNA of the CDR3: TGTGCCAGCAGCCTACGGACTGTTCAAGAGACCCAGTACTTC. This codes for CASSLRTVQETQYF.

This chain links TRBV4-3 with TRBJ1-2; 10 nucleotides agree with TRBD1. V lost 1 base, J lost 4 bases, and 12 bases stayed unmatched. Germline CDR1 LGHNA, CDR2 YSLEER. The CDR3 has 18 residues. Here the CDR3 reads CASSQAGQTGGRGYGYTF. The CDR3 DNA reads as TGCGCCAGCAGCCAAGCCGGACAGACAGGGGGCCGCGGCTATGGCTACACCTTC.

The V and J genes are TRBV24-1 and TRBJ1-2; D is ambiguous. V lost 5 bases, J lost 5 bases, and 11 bases lay in between. CDR3 length: 13 residues. Germline loops: CDR1 KGHDR, CDR2 SFDVKD. The CDR3 loop reads CATSGGLLYGYTF. CDR3 DNA sequence: TGTGCCACCAGTGGCGGCCTCTTATATGGCTACACCTTC.

The V call is TRBV12-3 or TRBV12-4, the J call TRBJ1-5, with D possibly matching TRBD1 (6 bases). The CDR3 is 13 amino acids. With 7 bases removed from V and 10 bases from J, the gap between germline ends came to 17 bases. The CDR3 sequence: CASIWDTGQPQHF. CDR3 bases: TGTGCCAGCATATGGGACACCGGTCAACCCCAGCATTTT.

The J gene is TRBJ2-2, the V gene TRBV27; maybe TRBD1 (6 bases). The CDR3 extends over 14 amino acids. The germline gives CDR1 MNHEY, CDR2 SMNVEV (reference sequence). The V end lost 3 bases, the J end lost 5 bases, and 10 bases lay between the germline ends. The chain's CDR3 is CASSFGRGTGELFF. For the CDR3, the DNA is TGTGCCAGCAGTTTCGGCAGGGGTACCGGGGAGCTGTTTTTT.

This chain uses TRBV4-3 with TRBJ2-1; no clear D gene. This CDR3 is 13 amino acids long. CDR1 and CDR2 (germline): LGHNA, YSLEER. Between the trimmed V and J ends, which lost 1 base and 7 bases, there was a span of 8 bases. The chain's CDR3 is CASSQVVGNEQFF. For the CDR3, the DNA is TGCGCCAGCAGCCAAGTAGTTGGTAATGAGCAGTTCTTC.

V and J are TRBV11-2 and TRBJ1-1; 7 bases are a match to TRBD1. The germline CDR1 and CDR2 sequences are SGHAT and FQNNGV. Unmatched junction bases numbered 0, after V lost 1 base and J lost 1 base. This CDR3 is built from 14 residues. CDR3 in DNA: TGTGCCAGCAGCTTAGGGACAGGGAACACTGAAGCTTTCTTT. Its translation is CASSLGTGNTEAFF.

This clone was seen a single time. The J gene is TRBJ2-5, the V gene TRBV12-3 or TRBV12-4; no firm D call. Deletions cut 6 bases from V and 1 base from J, with 9 bases between. This CDR3 comprises 13 residues. CDR3 residues: CASSPRSQETQYF. CDR3 coding DNA: TGTGCCAGCAGCCCCAGGTCCCAAGAGACCCAGTACTTC.